The rows below give T cell receptor beta chains drawn from one sample of a study. TCRdb called the 5' RACE reads again in MiXCR, with one record for every CDR3 protein. The repertoire holds roughly 42,000 distinct CDR3 sequences, with over 25% as singletons. Specimen: tumor-infiltrating memory CD4+ T cells sorted from the breast tumor. The receptors originated from a female donor with breast cancer. The conserved cysteine and the conserved F or W are not part of the CDR3 here. Each record gives: clone size, V gene, CDR3 protein. Not all rows give a size; the values are once, few, many and, for expanded clones, a class.

many TRBV6-1 AGKAEYNEQF
. TRBV5-6 ASSFRLAGYNEQF
few TRBV25-1 ASSEGTGNYGYT
few TRBV27 ASSFGGAWVGETQY
. TRBV15 ATSRDEEGRQF
. TRBV29-1 SAGTSGVPDTQY
many TRBV10-1 ASSSGSTDTQY
medium-sized TRBV6-5 ASTYRGNNYGYT
. TRBV24-1 ATSLGSTDTQY
few TRBV9 ASSGDGHSGNTIY
many TRBV20-1 SAVGGAYEQY
few TRBV12-3/TRBV12-4 ASSLTAGRKITEAF
. TRBV9 ASSPTSGTGELF
few TRBV2 ASSELAGSYEQY
few TRBV7-9 ASSLDSGAIEKLF
. TRBV29-1 SVDEGAAF
many TRBV9 ASSASSGNEQF
. TRBV15 ATSRDRASEQYEQY
few TRBV10-3 AISRDSQETQY
many TRBV10-3 AISESNRATQY
few TRBV9 ASSAVFSGELF
medium-sized TRBV7-2 ASSLERGSPLH
many TRBV5-1 ASRPLAGGSNEQF
. TRBV7-3 ASSLMGDLNEQF
few TRBV20-1 SAREVSGNQPQH
. TRBV2 ASSELGAIGADFTDTQY
. TRBV3-1 ASSQVGREQY
few TRBV4-1 ASSQDRHFSRGSGANVLT
. TRBV27 ASSPRVDTTIYGYT
. TRBV10-3 AISDSPSRETQY
. TRBV20-1 SAIQDSNQPQH
many TRBV10-1 ASSDTGNYEQY
. TRBV24-1 ATNSGDAHNEAF
. TRBV24-1 ATSDRGHSNQPQH
. TRBV10-3 ATGGADTQY
. TRBV5-1 ASRDRTGRYEQY
. TRBV5-4 ASSRDDTGELF
few TRBV12-3/TRBV12-4 ASSWGSGNTIY
. TRBV29-1 SVEGGNQETQY
once TRBV5-1 ASSLTTGTSPLH
many TRBV4-1 ASSQEGLAGGLGTDTQY
few TRBV9 ASSLPPTDTQY
many TRBV7-2 ASNRAVPTGELF
many TRBV7-9 ASSLNTRVHEQY
. TRBV9 ASSVGAESSNTEAF
many TRBV9 ASSPQGAGQPQH
few TRBV4-2 ASSALAGGQETQY
few TRBV4-2 ASTRKGGVSSYNEQF
few TRBV20-1 SQDREGNGGYT
. TRBV6-5 ASSGPTSSAEAF
few TRBV6-6 ASSYTGTGGPNYGYT
. TRBV5-4 ASSNRDSSYEQY
few TRBV20-1 SATPFSGGNNEQF
. TRBV7-2 GSTFVRDTGNEQF
few TRBV4-2 ASSQDKETQY
. TRBV4-3 ASSQEGDDEQY
. TRBV4-2 ASSQAGTSGSSYEQY
few TRBV6-5 ASGVHEQY
few TRBV6-5 AGSSRLAGGHEQF